This TCR beta chain was retrieved from a study of post-analysis software for immune sequencing data. The wider study: Clinical courses comprised relapsing-remitting, secondary progressive and progressive-relapsing multiple sclerosis. Regarding the study as a whole: A handful of TRBV segments were more frequent in patients than controls; TRBV5-6, TRBV5-1 and TRBV20-1 belonged to this group. Samples prepared in the same batch strongly co-clustered by F measure. Significantly lower normalized Chao1 diversity was found in patients with multiple sclerosis relative to controls.

This clonotype was counted between two and nine times. The target antigen is unknown. Carried by the TCR beta cDNA libraries were unique molecular identifiers. TCRdb processed the PCR reads anew with MiXCR; each CDR3 protein has one entry. The sample yields a few hundred thousand distinct CDR3 sequences, 30% to 40% seen once. Trimming shortened V by 3 bases and J by 0 bases, and 14 bases separated the two germline ends. The CDR3 totals 16 residues. Germline V lookup: CDR1 SGHDN, CDR2 FVKESK. Sequencing was performed on blood. The chain joins TRBV14 to TRBJ2-5; TRBD1 is a possible D gene (5 bases). The sequence derives from a girl under 18 with multiple sclerosis. The CDR3: CASSHPGFMYQETQYF. CDR3 DNA: TGTGCCAGCAGCCATCCAGGGTTTATGTACCAAGAGACCCAGTACTTC.